Presented here are 16 T cell receptor beta chains from one specimen sequenced in a study of blood T cells in healthy people across ages (dated by TCRdb to about 2015). The library was built by means of 5' RACE. The sequencing machine was an Illumina HiSeq 2500. A second roughly 6 to 11 cycle PCR used a sample-barcoded 5' primer and a J-beta primer mix. The raw public reads went through TCRdb reprocessing: fastp at Q25, MiXCR clone calling, in-frame beta chains kept. All rows with the same CDR3 protein become a single entry with the most common DNA and genes. This sample comprises about 1.5 million distinct CDR3 sequences, 42% of them detected only once. Clones ranked in the top ten supply roughly 8.2% of the sample. Sample: blood. The receptors come from a young woman in good health.

In its sample, this clonotype was seen a few times. This sequence joins TRBV12-3 or TRBV12-4 and TRBJ1-2, with 9 nucleotides matching TRBD1. CDR3 length equals 14 residues. The J segment lost 7 bases and the V segment lost 5 bases, leaving 8 bases of the junction unmatched. CDR3 sequence: CASSNKQGAGGYTF. CDR3 coding DNA: TGTGCCAGCAGTAATAAACAGGGGGCTGGTGGCTACACCTTC.

The chain employs TRBV18 and TRBJ2-1, with D possibly TRBD1 on 8 matching bases. This CDR3 is built from 14 residues. Germline V gives CDR1 KGHSH, CDR2 LQKENI. V lost 2 bases and J 8 bases, leaving 13 bases between the germline ends. CDR3 nucleotide sequence: TGTGCCAGCTCACCAACTACAGGGGGGGATGAGCAGTTCTTC. It codes for CASSPTTGGDEQFF.

V is TRBV2 and J is TRBJ1-6; the D gene is possibly TRBD1 (6 bases). This CDR3 contains 15 residues. Germline CDR1 is SNHLY and CDR2 is FYNNEI. Between the trimmed V and J ends, which lost 1 base and 9 bases, there was a span of 13 bases. CDR3 DNA sequence: TGTGCCAGCAGTGAAGAAGGGCTGGGGGCTTCACCCCTCCACTTT. Residues: CASSEEGLGASPLHF. Drawing the rest from reference TRBV2 and TRBJ1-6, the complete variable domain is EPEVTQTPSHQVTQMGQEVILRCVPISNHLYFYWYRQILGQKVEFLVSFYNNEISEKSEIFDDQFSVERPDGSNFTLKIRSTKLEDSAMYFCASSEEGLGASPLHFGNGTRLTVT.

This rearrangement joins TRBV3-1 to TRBJ2-5; D gene uncertain. The end of the DNA fits TRBJ2-7 better, so the J call may be wrong. Germline CDR1 is LGHDT and CDR2 is YNNKEL (reference sequence). This CDR3 region has 12 residues. CDR3 amino acids: CASSPERSEQYF. CDR3 coding DNA: TGTGCCAGCAGCCCTGAGAGGAGCGAGCAGTACTTC.

This clonotype was detected a few times. This chain uses TRBV20-1 with TRBJ2-1; the match to TRBD2 covers 9 bases. V lost 0 bases and J lost 13; bases outside the gene matches: 7. This CDR3 comprises 13 residues. Germline V CDR1 and CDR2: DFQATT, SNEGSKA (reference sequence). This CDR3 reads CSARDRSSGNQFF. The DNA of the CDR3 is TGCAGTGCTAGAGATAGGTCTAGCGGGAATCAGTTCTTC.

The CDR3 DNA reads TGCAGTGCTAGATTGGGTCCAGAGACCCAGTACTTC. Translation: CSARLGPETQYF. The chain is built from TRBV20-1 and TRBJ2-5; no clear D gene. CDR3 size: 12 residues. The germline V gene encodes CDR1 DFQATT and CDR2 SNEGSKA (reference sequence). Trimming stripped 2 bases from V and 4 bases from J, with 8 bases between.

The V call is TRBV28, the J call TRBJ1-1, with D possibly matching TRBD1 (5 bases). Trimming cost V 1 base and J 1 base, with 7 bases left between them. This CDR3 spans 14 amino acids. From germline, CDR1 is MDHEN and CDR2 SYDVKM. This CDR3 is CASSLSGPNTEAFF. The CDR3 DNA is TGTGCCAGCAGTTTATCGGGACCGAACACTGAAGCTTTCTTT. Full variable domain (rest looked up from reference TRBV28 and TRBJ1-1): DVKVTQSSRYLVKRTGEKVFLECVQDMDHENMFWYRQDPGLGLRLIYFSYDVKMKEKGDIPEGYSVSREKKERFSLILESASTNQTSMYLCASSLSGPNTEAFFGQGTRLTVV.

The V call is TRBV10-3, the J call TRBJ2-5; no reliable D call. The DNA end is a closer match to TRBJ2-1, so the J assignment may be wrong. Germline V gene data show CDR1 as ENHRY and CDR2 as SYGVKD. This CDR3 region has 13 residues. The CDR3 DNA sequence: TGTGCCATCAGTGAGATGGCCCAAGAGACCCAGTTCTTC. This translates into CAISEMAQETQFF.

At least ten counts were recorded for this clonotype. The chain uses TRBV4-2 and TRBJ2-1, with 10 nucleotides matching TRBD2. This CDR3 spans 16 amino acids. The V and J ends lost 2 bases and 0 bases, in that order; junction bases with no gene match: 1. Germline CDR1 is LGHNA and CDR2 is YNFKEQ. As DNA, the CDR3 is TGTGCCAGCAGCCAAAGGACTAGCGGCTCCTACAATGAGCAGTTCTTC. Its translation: CASSQRTSGSYNEQFF.

This chain joins TRBV27 and TRBJ2-1, with D possibly being TRBD2 (6 bases). The CDR3 runs 15 residues. Per the germline V gene, CDR1 is MNHEY and CDR2 is SMNVEV (reference sequence). The ends were cut back, 4 bases at V and 8 bases at J, with 18 bases in the middle. The CDR3 loop reads CASSSQRAASDEQFF. The CDR3 nucleotides are TGTGCCAGCAGTTCTCAGCGGGCCGCGTCGGATGAGCAGTTCTTC.

The chain couples TRBV7-9 to TRBJ2-5; D assignment may be TRBD1 or TRBD2 (5 bases each). V was shortened by 5 bases and J by 11 bases, with 15 bases between the two germline ends. CDR1 is SEHNR and CDR2 is FQNEAQ in the germline V gene (reference sequence). There are 12 residues in the CDR3. In DNA, the CDR3 is TGTGCCAGCAGCCAGGGACCTCTTTTACAGTACTTC. It yields the protein CASSQGPLLQYF. Using reference TRBV7-9 and TRBJ2-5 for the parts outside the CDR3, the full variable domain is DTGVSQNPRHKITKRGQNVTFRCDPISEHNRLYWYRQTLGQGPEFLTYFQNEAQLEKSRLLSDRFSAERPKGSFSTLEIQRTEQGDSAMYLCASSQGPLLQYFGPGTRLLVL.

In the case of this clonotype: One end of the junction varies from germline; a read error may be responsible. The chain carries TRBV5-1 and TRBJ2-1, with a possible D match to TRBD2 (6 bases). This CDR3 region has 14 residues. CDR1 is SGHRS, CDR2 YFSETQ, per germline. The CDR3 protein is CASSYSGSYNEQCF. The CDR3 region has the DNA TGCGCCAGCAGCTATAGCGGCTCCTACAATGAGCAGTGCTTC.

The chain joins TRBV6-1 to TRBJ2-1; D is unclear. Near its end, the DNA agrees better with TRBJ2-7, so the J call may be wrong. CDR3 length equals 14 residues. Germline V gene lookup returns CDR1 MNHNS and CDR2 SASEGT. For the CDR3, the DNA is TGTGCCAGCCATGGTACCCACTCCTACAATGAGCAGTACTTC. It is translated as CASHGTHSYNEQYF.

This clonotype came up once. At one end the junction does not follow the germline gene, possibly because of a read error. V and J are TRBV27 and TRBJ1-6; D is undetermined. CDR3 size: 13 residues. The germline CDR1 and CDR2 sequences are MNHEY and SMNVEV (reference sequence). Written as DNA, the CDR3 is TGTGTCAGCAGTTTATCCCTAGCGGCACCCCTCCACTTT. This gives the protein CVSSLSLAAPLHF.

As for this clonotype: The junction departs from the called germline gene at one end, perhaps through a read error. This chain joins TRBV6-4 and TRBJ1-6; D remains ambiguous. This CDR3 has 13 amino acids. Germline CDR1 MRHNA, CDR2 SNTAGT. CDR3 loop: CASSDRGRSPPHF. CDR3 in DNA: TGTGCCAGCAGTGACCGGGGTCGGTCACCCCCCCACTTT.

The table lists this clonotype with a few counts. The chain has TRBV25-1 and TRBJ1-1, with 8 bases fitting TRBD1. This CDR3 has 14 amino acids. V lost 6 bases and J lost 2; bases outside the gene matches: 5. In germline, CDR1 is MGHDK, CDR2 SYGVNS. The CDR3 loop is CASRDRGDNTEAFF. CDR3 nucleotides: TGTGCCAGCAGAGACAGGGGCGATAACACTGAAGCTTTCTTT.